The 8 T cell receptor beta chains reported below all come from one sample, sequenced in a study of blood T cell repertoires in COVID-19. Measured with immunoSEQ multiplex PCR; TCRdb has only the in-frame clones, and not every one. The sample contains under 250,000 clones, 84% of which appear only once. Sequences were obtained from PBMCs or T cells enriched from blood (not recorded which). These receptors came from a man in his 60s who had recovered from COVID-19.

The chain links TRBV11-2 to TRBJ2-7; 7 bases are shared with TRBD1. V lost 5 bases to trimming and J lost 6 bases; unmatched junction nucleotides: 4. Germline-derived CDR1 and CDR2 are SGHAT and FQNNGV. The CDR3 covers 12 residues. Here the CDR3 DNA reads TGTGCCAGCAGCAAACAGGGGAGCGAGCAGTACTTC. Translated: CASSKQGSEQYF.

This chain links TRBV10-3 with TRBJ1-5; D perhaps matches TRBD1 (6 bases). The CDR3 has 16 amino acids. Germline CDR1 ENHRY, CDR2 SYGVKD. Trimming cost V 0 bases and J 4 bases, with 13 bases left between them. This chain's CDR3 is CAISESIGTPNQPQHF. The CDR3 region has the DNA TGTGCCATCAGTGAGTCGATAGGGACACCTAATCAGCCCCAGCATTTT.

A single count supports this clone. The chain carries TRBV24-1 and TRBJ2-3, with a possible D match to TRBD2 (5 bases). The CDR3 extends over 13 amino acids. Trimming left V 5 bases short and J 4 bases short, with 9 bases between. Looked up from germline, CDR1 is KGHDR and CDR2 is SFDVKD. Here the CDR3 reads CATSVGGADTQYF. In DNA, the CDR3 is TGTGCCACCAGTGTAGGAGGAGCAGATACGCAGTATTTT.

The V gene is TRBV2, the J gene TRBJ1-4, with D hard to call. Deletions cut 8 bases from V and 5 bases from J, with 15 bases between. The CDR3 runs to 14 residues. Germline-derived CDR1 and CDR2 are SNHLY and FYNNEI. CDR3 residues: CASGGQTRNEKLFF. CDR3 coding DNA: TGTGCCAGCGGAGGCCAAACAAGGAATGAAAAACTGTTTTTT.

V usage is TRBV29-1 and J usage is TRBJ2-1, with 13 bases that match TRBD2. The CDR3 loop spans 15 amino acids. Losses at the gene ends were 5 bases for V and 4 bases for J; bases not matched to a gene: 5. Germline assignment: CDR1 SQVTM and CDR2 ANQGSEA. CDR3 protein: CSVRTSGGVYNEQFF. CDR3 nucleotides: TGCAGCGTTCGGACTAGCGGGGGCGTATACAATGAGCAGTTCTTC.

The CDR3 region is CASSRGMEQYF. The CDR3 DNA follows: TGTGCCAGCAGTCGCGGAATGGAGCAGTACTTC. The chain combines TRBV6-5 with TRBJ2-7; D not resolved. V lost 5 bases, J lost 7 bases, and 9 bases lay in between. The CDR3 runs 11 residues. Germline CDR1 is MNHEY and CDR2 is SVGAGI.

This chain links TRBV3-1 (or the pseudogene TRBV3-2) with TRBJ1-6; TRBD1 matches at 7 bases. The CDR3 totals 16 residues. Germline values: CDR1 LGHDT, CDR2 YNNKEL (reference sequence). V gave up 5 bases and J gave up 9 bases; unmatched junction bases: 13. The DNA of the CDR3 is TGTGCCAGCAGCTCCCGACAGGGTGTAGTAGGTTCACCCCTCCACTTT. Translated: CASSSRQGVVGSPLHF.

The chain joins TRBV5-1 to TRBJ2-1; TRBD2 matches at 15 bases. This CDR3 contains 18 residues. Germline lookup yields CDR1 SGHRS and CDR2 YFSETQ. Trimming removed 2 bases from V and 5 bases from J; junction bases left unmatched: 8. The CDR3 DNA follows: TGCGCCAGCAGCTTTGGACTAGCGGGGGGGCCAAGGGACAATGAGCAGTTCTTC. Translating gives CASSFGLAGGPRDNEQFF.